This T cell receptor (beta chain) was recovered during a study of T cell responses to AZD1222 COVID-19 vaccine. Generated by immunoSEQ multiplex PCR, the TCRdb table keeps only in-frame clones and is missing some. The table lists some 180,000 clones, 85% to 95% of them singletons. With 4 bases clipped from V and 4 bases from J, the junction kept 4 bases outside the gene matches. Germline V gives CDR1 LNHDA, CDR2 SQIVND (reference sequence). The CDR3 runs to 15 residues. The source was peripheral blood, collected 28 days after the second AZD1222 dose. This TCR was sampled from an adult who received the AZD1222 COVID-19 vaccine. V gene TRBV19 combines with J gene TRBJ1-2; 12 positions agree with TRBD1. CDR3 protein: CASSRGQGAVYGYTF. In DNA, the CDR3 is TGTGCCAGTAGTAGGGGACAGGGGGCTGTCTATGGCTACACCTTC.